The 3 T cell receptor beta chains below were found in one sample sequenced in a study of T cells in Graves' hyperthyroidism and ophthalmopathy. Amplification yielded TCR beta CDR3 regions, with RNA transcripts as the source. TCR CDR3 underwent first-round RT-PCR with the HTBI primer set. TCRdb itself ran the multiplex PCR reads through MiXCR, one entry per CDR3 protein. Among 500,000 to 650,000 distinct CDR3 sequences listed, just under 20% were seen once. The specimen was blood. Receptors originate from a man aged 35 to 55 with Graves' ophthalmopathy.

This clonotype came up many times. The chain combines TRBV5-1 with TRBJ2-3; D is ambiguous. This CDR3 is built from 14 residues. The V and J ends lost 2 bases and 1 base respectively, with 8 bases between them. The germline gives CDR1 SGHRS, CDR2 YFSETQ. CDR3 in DNA: TGCGCCAGCAGCTTCAGAACCGGCACAGATACGCAGTATTTT. This translates into CASSFRTGTDTQYF.

This clonotype was seen at least ten times. The gene calls are TRBV7-3 and TRBJ2-1; 9 nucleotides agree with TRBD2. CDR1 and CDR2 (germline): SGHTA, FQGTGA. This CDR3 comprises 16 residues. Trimming at V came to 1 base and at J to 4 bases, leaving 5 bases not matched to a gene. CDR3: CASSLKTSGGYNEQFF. The CDR3 DNA reads TGTGCCAGCAGCTTAAAGACTAGCGGAGGTTACAATGAGCAGTTCTTC.

V and J are TRBV7-3 and TRBJ1-2; unclear D gene. There are 16 residues in the CDR3. The germline gives CDR1 SGHTA, CDR2 FQGTGA. The V end lost 5 bases, the J end lost 8 bases, and 24 bases lay between the germline ends. The CDR3 sequence is CASSLKVMAGGIGYTF. CDR3 in DNA: TGTGCCAGCAGCCTAAAGGTCATGGCGGGCGGGATCGGCTACACCTTC.